Listed here are 6 T cell receptor beta chains from one sample, sequenced in a study of T-cell memory formation after mild COVID-19. TCRdb reprocessed the 5' RACE reads via MiXCR and lists one record per CDR3 protein. Here the sample spans 150,000 to 200,000 distinct CDR3 sequences, roughly 13% being singletons. Sample: PBMCs or a T cell subset sorted from them (not recorded which). The receptors were gathered from a man younger than 35 who had mild COVID-19 (a few samples of this study predate the infection). Cell type and time point are not known.

This clonotype has more than one count but fewer than ten. The chain links TRBV5-1 to TRBJ1-3; D is perhaps TRBD1 (5 bases). The CDR3 totals 14 residues. Germline-derived CDR1 and CDR2 are SGHRS and YFSETQ. Trimming stripped 1 base from V and 3 bases from J, with 8 bases between. The DNA for the CDR3 is TGCGCCAGCAGCTTGTGGGACGGTGGAAACACCATATATTTT. This gives the protein CASSLWDGGNTIYF. The variable domain in full, with the rest retrieved from reference TRBV5-1 and TRBJ1-3, is KAGVTQTPRYLIKTRGQQVTLSCSPISGHRSVSWYQQTPGQGLQFLFEYFSETQRNKGNFPGRFSGRQFSNSRSEMNVSTLELGDSALYLCASSLWDGGNTIYFGEGSWLTVV.

The gene calls are TRBV20-1 and TRBJ2-1; 10 bases map to TRBD2. V was clipped by 2 bases and J by 9 bases; unmatched bases: 10. Germline V lookup: CDR1 DFQATT, CDR2 SNEGSKA (reference sequence). This CDR3 comprises 15 residues. The CDR3 sequence is CSARYLAGGVGEQFF. CDR3 coding DNA: TGCAGTGCTAGATACTTAGCGGGGGGAGTAGGTGAGCAGTTCTTC.

The chain joins TRBV10-3 to TRBJ2-1, with 7 bases that match TRBD2. Germline V CDR1 and CDR2: ENHRY, SYGVKD. V gave up 5 bases and J gave up 4 bases; unmatched junction bases: 8. The CDR3 loop spans 15 amino acids. Here the CDR3 DNA reads TGTGCCATCAGTTATCCGGGGGAGGGGTACAATGAGCAGTTCTTC. Its protein is CAISYPGEGYNEQFF.

V and J are TRBV18 and TRBJ2-2, with D perhaps TRBD1 or TRBD2 (5 bases each). CDR3 length equals 16 residues. Germline CDR1 KGHSH, CDR2 LQKENI. Trimming stripped 3 bases from V and 6 bases from J, with 17 bases between. The CDR3, as DNA: TGTGCCAGCTCACCGCTCGGGACGGACCTCCCCGGGGAGCTGTTTTTT. As protein: CASSPLGTDLPGELFF.

V is TRBV29-1 and J is TRBJ1-4; D is ambiguous. Trimming stripped 3 bases from V and 4 bases from J, with 12 bases between. CDR1 and CDR2 (germline): SQVTM, ANQGSEA. The CDR3 spans 14 residues. The CDR3 sequence is CSVEPDGDNEKLFF. CDR3 DNA: TGCAGCGTTGAGCCGGACGGAGATAATGAAAAACTGTTTTTT.

In its sample, this clonotype was seen many times. The chain employs TRBV6-5 and TRBJ2-7; D is possibly TRBD1 or TRBD2 (6 bases each). This CDR3 is built from 13 residues. V dropped 3 bases and J dropped 6 bases, with 12 bases sitting between them. CDR1 MNHEY and CDR2 SVGAGI come from the germline V gene. CDR3 bases: TGTGCCAGCAGTTATGTACAGGGAGGCGAGCAGTACTTC. It is translated as CASSYVQGGEQYF.